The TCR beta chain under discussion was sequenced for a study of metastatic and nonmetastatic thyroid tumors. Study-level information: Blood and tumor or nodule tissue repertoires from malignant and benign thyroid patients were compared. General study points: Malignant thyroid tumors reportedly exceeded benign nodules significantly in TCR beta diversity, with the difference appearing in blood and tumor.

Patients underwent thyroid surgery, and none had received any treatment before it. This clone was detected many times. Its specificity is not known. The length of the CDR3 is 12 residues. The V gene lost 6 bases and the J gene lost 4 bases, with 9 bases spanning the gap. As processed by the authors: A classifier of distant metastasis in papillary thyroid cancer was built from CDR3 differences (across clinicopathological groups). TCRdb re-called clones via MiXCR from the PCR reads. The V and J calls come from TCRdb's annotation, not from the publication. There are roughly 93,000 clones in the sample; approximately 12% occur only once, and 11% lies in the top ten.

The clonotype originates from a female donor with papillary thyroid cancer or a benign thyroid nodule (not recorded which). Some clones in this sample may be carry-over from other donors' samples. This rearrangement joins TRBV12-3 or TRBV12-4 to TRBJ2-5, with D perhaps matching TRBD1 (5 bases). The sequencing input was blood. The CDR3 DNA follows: TGTGCCAGCAGCCCTACAGGAGAGACCCAGTACTTC. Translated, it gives CASSPTGETQYF.